The 17 T cell receptor beta chains given below trace back to one sample, sequenced in a study of blood T cell repertoires in COVID-19. The repertoire was sequenced with immunoSEQ multiplex PCR; TCRdb's copy has only in-frame clones and lacks some. The sample shows some 100,000 clones, around 67% of them seen only once. The sequencing sample was made of peripheral blood. The source is a man in his sixties or seventies with COVID-19, enrolled during active disease.

The chain couples TRBV4-2 to TRBJ2-1, with 10 nucleotides matching TRBD2. This CDR3 has 18 residues. V shed 0 bases and J 6 bases; nucleotides not matched to a gene: 11. Looked up from germline, CDR1 is LGHNA and CDR2 is YNFKEQ. CDR3 sequence (DNA): TGTGCCAGCAGCCAAGAACATGCGTCCAGCGGGAGGGCCAATGAGCAGTTCTTC. Translating gives CASSQEHASSGRANEQFF.

The chain employs TRBV14 and TRBJ2-6; TRBD1 matches at 8 bases. The CDR3 sequence is 17 residues long. CDR1 is SGHDN and CDR2 is FVKESK in the germline V gene. V lost 4 bases, J lost 2 bases, and 7 bases stayed unmatched. The CDR3 loop reads CASSLFPGQAGANVLTF. For the CDR3, the DNA is TGTGCCAGCAGCCTCTTCCCGGGACAGGCTGGGGCCAACGTCCTGACTTTC.

This chain links TRBV10-3 with TRBJ2-5; a possible D gene is TRBD2 (7 bases). The germline V gene encodes CDR1 ENHRY and CDR2 SYGVKD. The V end was cut by 3 bases, the J end by 4 bases, with 9 bases between. The CDR3 contains 13 residues. The CDR3 reads CAISDGGRETQYF. CDR3 DNA sequence: TGTGCCATCAGTGACGGGGGGCGAGAGACCCAGTACTTC.

The rearrangement joins TRBV19 to TRBJ2-7; possible D gene TRBD1, 5 bases. The length of the CDR3 is 13 residues. Germline V lookup: CDR1 LNHDA, CDR2 SQIVND (reference sequence). V was trimmed by 3 bases and J by 3 bases, leaving 9 bases between them. The CDR3 sequence: CASSIGANYEQYF. The CDR3 DNA is TGTGCCAGTAGTATTGGGGCAAACTACGAGCAGTACTTC.

V usage is TRBV5-4 and J usage is TRBJ1-1; D unclear. Germline lookup yields CDR1 SGHNT and CDR2 YYREEE (reference sequence). The CDR3 sequence is 14 residues long. V was shortened by 2 bases and J by 1 base, with 9 bases between the two germline ends. For the CDR3, the DNA is TGTGCCAGCAGCTTTAGCCCCGAGAACACTGAAGCTTTCTTT. It is translated as CASSFSPENTEAFF.

The rearrangement uses TRBV7-2 and TRBJ1-2, with 9 bases identical to TRBD1. Germline CDR1 is SGHTA and CDR2 is FQGNSA. The ends lost 5 bases at V and 4 bases at J; junction bases unmatched: 8. This CDR3 is built from 15 residues. In nucleotides, the CDR3 is TGTGCCAGCAGCCGCCCGAGGGACAGGGTCTATGGCTACACCTTC. This gives the protein CASSRPRDRVYGYTF. Full variable domain (outside the CDR3, taken from reference TRBV7-2 and TRBJ1-2): GAGVSQSPSNKVTEKGKDVELRCDPISGHTALYWYRQSLGQGLEFLIYFQGNSAPDKSGLPSDRFSAERTGGSVSTLTIQRTQQEDSAVYLCASSRPRDRVYGYTFGSGTRLTVV.

Only one count was recorded for this clone. The chain employs TRBV7-2 and TRBJ2-7; TRBD2 matches 9 bases. This CDR3 has 15 residues. Unmatched junction bases numbered 5, after V lost 5 bases and J lost 0 bases. The germline V gene has CDR1 SGHTA and CDR2 FQGNSA. The CDR3 coding sequence is TGTGCCAGCAGCCCACTAGCGGGTTACTCCTACGAGCAGTACTTC. Its translation is CASSPLAGYSYEQYF.

V gene TRBV3-1 (or the pseudogene TRBV3-2) combines with J gene TRBJ2-7; TRBD1 aligns across 9 bases. The CDR3 has 15 amino acids. V was clipped by 5 bases and J by 4 bases; unmatched bases: 9. The germline CDR1 and CDR2 sequences are LGHDT and YNNKEL (reference sequence). CDR3: CASSNRDRVRYEQYF. The CDR3 DNA reads TGTGCCAGCAGCAATCGGGACAGGGTAAGGTACGAGCAGTACTTC.

A single count supports this clone. A much larger clone lies a single base off, so this may be a read error. The rearrangement uses TRBV2 and TRBJ1-1, with 9 nucleotides matching TRBD1. This CDR3 spans 13 amino acids. Per the germline V gene, CDR1 is SNHLY and CDR2 is FYNNEI. Trimming took 6 bases from V and 1 from J; bases not matched to a gene: 0. The CDR3: CASRGQGNTEAFF. The CDR3 nucleotides are TGTGCCAGCAGGGGACAGGGGAACACTGAAGCTTTCTTT.

The chain has TRBV18 and TRBJ2-7; 7 bases map to TRBD1. J was trimmed by 6 bases and V by 2 bases; bases with no gene match: 7. This CDR3 has 14 residues. Germline CDR1 is KGHSH and CDR2 is LQKENI. CDR3 nucleotide sequence: TGTGCCAGCTCACCAACAGGGGCCGGGGTCGAGCAGTACTTC. This translates into CASSPTGAGVEQYF.

The chain couples TRBV4-3 to TRBJ2-7; 8 nucleotides agree with TRBD1. The CDR3 spans 14 residues. Germline V lookup: CDR1 LGHNA, CDR2 YSLEER. V lost 3 bases to trimming and J lost 5 bases; unmatched junction nucleotides: 6. Written as DNA, the CDR3 is TGCGCCAGCAGCCAGATGGACAGGGCCCACGAGCAGTACTTC. It yields the protein CASSQMDRAHEQYF.

This clone was found once. The chain employs TRBV5-1 and TRBJ2-2; 11 bases are shared with TRBD1. Trimming cost V 5 bases and J 4 bases; bases outside gene matches: 4. Germline loops: CDR1 SGHRS, CDR2 YFSETQ. The CDR3 extends over 15 amino acids. CDR3 sequence (DNA): TGCGCCAGCAGGTGGGGGACAGGGGGCACCGGGGAGCTGTTTTTT. Residues: CASRWGTGGTGELFF.

J is TRBJ2-1 and V is TRBV9; 11 bases match TRBD2. The CDR3 spans 20 residues. The germline gives CDR1 SGDLS, CDR2 YYNGEE. V dropped 0 bases and J dropped 0; count of bases not matched to a gene: 11. The CDR3 DNA is TGTGCCAGCAGCGTAGATGGACGACTAGCGGGAACTTTCTCCTACAATGAGCAGTTCTTC. Translation: CASSVDGRLAGTFSYNEQFF.

The J gene is TRBJ2-7, the V gene TRBV18, with 14 bases that match TRBD2. V was pared by 5 bases and J by 6 bases, with 6 bases of the junction left unmatched. Germline-derived CDR1 and CDR2 are KGHSH and LQKENI. This CDR3 is 15 amino acids long. The CDR3 here is CASSATSGRDREQYF. The CDR3 DNA sequence: TGTGCCAGCTCAGCGACTAGCGGGAGGGACCGCGAGCAGTACTTC.

This clone was counted only a few times. The chain recombines TRBV14 with TRBJ2-5, with 7 bases identical to TRBD1. This CDR3 has 13 amino acids. Germline CDR1 reads SGHDN; CDR2 reads FVKESK. Unmatched junction bases numbered 7, after V lost 7 bases and J lost 5 bases. CDR3 residues: CASKGGQAETQYF. The CDR3 DNA sequence: TGTGCCAGCAAGGGCGGACAGGCCGAGACCCAGTACTTC.

The chain has TRBV19 and TRBJ2-5; 8 bases are shared with TRBD1. The CDR3 has 15 amino acids. J gave up 1 base and V 9 bases, and 10 bases lay outside the gene matches. The germline V gene has CDR1 LNHDA and CDR2 SQIVND (reference sequence). CDR3 in amino acids: CASRDRGRGQETQYF. CDR3 in DNA: TGTGCCAGCCGCGACAGGGGAAGGGGCCAAGAGACCCAGTACTTC.

At least ten counts were recorded for this clone. The chain uses TRBV7-8 and TRBJ1-5, with TRBD1 matching 9 bases. Germline lookup yields CDR1 SGHVS and CDR2 FQNEAQ. The CDR3 is made up of 16 amino acids. Germline trimming cut 1 base from V and 4 bases from J; bases unmatched to any gene: 5. CDR3 sequence (DNA): TGTGCCAGCAGCTTAGAGGGACAGGGTATGAATCAGCCCCAGCATTTT. Translated, it gives CASSLEGQGMNQPQHF.